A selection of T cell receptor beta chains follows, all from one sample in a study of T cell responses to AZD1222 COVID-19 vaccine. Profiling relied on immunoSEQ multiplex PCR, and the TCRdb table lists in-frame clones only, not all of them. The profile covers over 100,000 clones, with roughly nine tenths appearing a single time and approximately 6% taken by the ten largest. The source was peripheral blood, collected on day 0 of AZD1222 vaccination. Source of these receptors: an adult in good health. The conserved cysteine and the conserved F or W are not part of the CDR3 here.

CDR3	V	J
ASSQQHDSYGYT	TRBV4-1	TRBJ1-2
ASSLAAHYEQY	TRBV11-3	TRBJ2-7
ASSLRQGFYEQY	TRBV27	TRBJ2-7
ASSPRGAVDSLYNEQF	TRBV4-1	TRBJ2-1
ASSPGTADNYGYT	TRBV5-1	TRBJ1-2
AADPGTSSGNTIY	TRBV28	TRBJ1-3
ASSLGPEGYEQY	TRBV7-9	TRBJ2-7
SVESSRGGMNEQF	TRBV29-1	TRBJ2-1
ASSQEEGGLIEKLF	TRBV4-1	TRBJ1-4
ASSLSRGVDFSGANVLT	TRBV27	TRBJ2-6
ASSLQGNTEAF	TRBV7-2	TRBJ1-1
ASSQDLVPGLSTDTQY	TRBV3-1/TRBV3-2	TRBJ2-3
ASSHRAPNSPLH	TRBV25-1	TRBJ1-6
ASSFSLGTQY	TRBV2	TRBJ2-5
ASSPGVGSYNEQF	TRBV18	TRBJ2-1
ARRPKAYEQY	TRBV12-3/TRBV12-4	TRBJ2-7
ASGTVNEKLF	TRBV3-1/TRBV3-2	TRBJ1-4
ASSPSRGGSPLH	TRBV6-2/TRBV6-3	TRBJ1-6
ASSSTVGINL	TRBV5-1	TRBJ1-2
ASSQVGQRSTDTQY	TRBV3-1/TRBV3-2	TRBJ2-3
ASQTNPSGGNEKLF	TRBV5-1	TRBJ1-4
ASRGGGIWQPQH	TRBV10-2	TRBJ1-5
ASSLRFEAF	TRBV12-3/TRBV12-4	TRBJ1-1
ASSADSSGNTIY	TRBV7-9	TRBJ1-3
ASTPHRGQETQY	TRBV11-2	TRBJ2-5
ASSLQGGPNYGYT	TRBV5-6	TRBJ1-2
ASRGADNTGELF	TRBV27	TRBJ2-2
ATSRDNVRSNQPQH	TRBV15	TRBJ1-5
ASRGLINYGYT	TRBV2	TRBJ1-2
ATRQTGDTISPLH	TRBV15	TRBJ1-6
ASSPDRGNTEAF	TRBV18	TRBJ1-1
ASSLHHGELF	TRBV2	TRBJ2-2
SAGDGYEQY	TRBV20-1	TRBJ2-7
ASSPGHSQNNEQF	TRBV19	TRBJ2-1
ASSREGMNTEAF	TRBV6-4	TRBJ1-1
ASSKAQSSGNTIY	TRBV4-2	TRBJ1-3
AISESRFQETQY	TRBV10-3	TRBJ2-5
ASSLVSSRANEQF	TRBV7-9	TRBJ2-1
ATSRDIQRDYGYT	TRBV15	TRBJ1-2
ASSTQGASGYT	TRBV5-6	TRBJ1-2
ASSQGTGLSQPQH	TRBV18	TRBJ1-5
ASSAQGRGTEAF	TRBV9	TRBJ1-1
ASTRGSQSNYGYT	TRBV7-9	TRBJ1-2
ASSQGTSEQF	TRBV3-1/TRBV3-2	TRBJ2-1
SAIRGWAF	TRBV20-1	TRBJ1-1